These 5 T cell receptor beta chains originate from one sample sequenced in a study of blood T cell repertoires in COVID-19 (dated by TCRdb to about 2020). The method was the immunoSEQ multiplex PCR assay. Not all clones reach the TCRdb copy of this immuneACCESS table, which keeps in-frame sequences only. Checked studies attribute under half of the gap to unresolved V genes and leave the rest unexplained. The sample records about 270,000 clones, approximately 89% of which are singletons. Clones ranked in the top ten supply 2.5% to 3% of the sample. Sequences were obtained from PBMCs or T cells enriched from blood (not recorded which). The receptors derive from a middle-aged man who had been exposed to COVID-19.

This chain links TRBV30 with TRBJ1-4; no definite D call. This CDR3 has 13 residues. V gave up 2 bases and J gave up 10 bases, with 14 bases separating them. Germline CDR1 is GTSNPN and CDR2 is SVGIG (reference sequence). The CDR3, as DNA: TGTGCCTGGAGTTTTATCGCATCCGGAAAACTGTTTTTT. It translates to CAWSFIASGKLFF.

The chain carries TRBV2 and TRBJ2-2; TRBD1 matches at 9 bases. The CDR3 is 15 residues long. With V trimmed by 6 bases and J by 7 bases, 9 bases remained unmatched. In germline, CDR1 is SNHLY, CDR2 FYNNEI. CDR3 residues: CASRPSGQGIGELFF. CDR3 nucleotides: TGTGCCAGCAGGCCCTCGGGACAGGGCATCGGGGAGCTGTTTTTT.

The chain joins TRBV30 to TRBJ1-6, with D perhaps TRBD1 (6 bases). This CDR3 contains 14 residues. Deletions cut 0 bases from V and 7 bases from J, with 10 bases between. The germline V gene encodes CDR1 GTSNPN and CDR2 SVGIG (reference sequence). The CDR3 sequence is CAWSVGTTNSPLHF. Here the CDR3 DNA reads TGTGCCTGGAGTGTTGGGACAACAAATTCACCCCTCCACTTT.

The chain combines TRBV28 with TRBJ1-1; no reliable D call. The V and J ends lost 6 bases and 3 bases respectively, with 11 bases between them. The length of the CDR3 is 13 residues. CDR1 MDHEN and CDR2 SYDVKM come from the germline V gene. CDR3 DNA: TGTGCCAGCAGCCGCGCCATACACACTGAAGCTTTCTTT. Residues: CASSRAIHTEAFF. The entire variable domain, with the rest obtained from reference TRBV28 and TRBJ1-1, is as follows: DVKVTQSSRYLVKRTGEKVFLECVQDMDHENMFWYRQDPGLGLRLIYFSYDVKMKEKGDIPEGYSVSREKKERFSLILESASTNQTSMYLCASSRAIHTEAFFGQGTRLTVV.

The chain employs TRBV12-5 and TRBJ2-7; TRBD1 matches 7 bases. Germline values: CDR1 LGHNT, CDR2 FRNRAP. V shed 4 bases, J shed 0 bases, and the junction held 9 bases outside the gene matches. The CDR3 totals 16 residues. The DNA of the CDR3 is TGTGCTAGTGGTTCGCACAGGGGCTTGGGCTCCTACGAGCAGTACTTC. Translating gives CASGSHRGLGSYEQYF. The complete variable domain, with remaining parts taken from reference TRBV12-5 and TRBJ2-7, reads DARVTQTPRHKVTEMGQEVTMRCQPILGHNTVFWYRQTMMQGLELLAYFRNRAPLDDSGMPKDRFSAEMPDATLATLKIQPSEPRDSAVYFCASGSHRGLGSYEQYFGPGTRLTVT.